This entry concerns a single T cell receptor beta chain. The source of the sample is a study of blood T cell repertoires in COVID-19. Produced via immunoSEQ multiplex PCR; TCRdb's table is partial and in-frame only. The table includes tens of thousands of clones, approximately 78% detected once. Trimming cost V 1 base and J 9 bases, with 7 bases left between them. Per germline, CDR1 MNHNY and CDR2 SVGAGI (reference sequence). The CDR3 consists of 12 residues. The clonotype was recovered from a man in his 60s with acute or convalescent COVID-19. The sequenced material came from peripheral blood. The gene calls are TRBV6-6 and TRBJ2-1, with D hard to call. The CDR3 DNA sequence: TGTGCCAGCAGTTACTTAGCACGTGAGCAGTTCTTC. Translated: CASSYLAREQFF.